Each of the 20 T cell receptor beta chains below was sequenced from the same sample in a study of spatial heterogeneity in lung cancer. The study's findings and limits: Counts that tracked tumor mutation counts were those of expanded intratumoral alpha and beta TCRs.

Time point given: sample taken at primary tumor resection. For these TCRs, the target antigens are not known. MiXCR was run by TCRdb on the 5' RACE reads, yielding one entry per CDR3 protein. The sample holds about 2,800 distinct CDR3 sequences, under 14% seen once. The sample was lung tumor tissue, taken at surgery. The receptors here all came from a male donor with early-stage non-small cell lung cancer.

By sample fraction, this clonotype is medium-sized. The chain uses TRBV7-9 and TRBJ1-1; 9 bases match TRBD1. The V segment lost 5 bases and the J segment 4 bases; nucleotides outside the gene matches: 5. CDR1 and CDR2 from the germline V gene are SEHNR and FQNEAQ (reference sequence). The CDR3 runs to 14 residues. In DNA form, the CDR3 reads TGTGCCAGCAGCCGAACAGGGGGCGGCACTGAAGCTTTCTTT. Its translation: CASSRTGGGTEAFF.

This clonotype qualifies as medium-sized (0.01 to 0.1%). J is TRBJ2-2 and V is TRBV12-3 or TRBV12-4; TRBD1 agrees at 9 bases. V trimming: 1 base; J trimming: 7 bases; junction bases outside the gene matches: 1. The CDR3 has 14 amino acids. DNA for the CDR3: TGTGCCAGCAGTTTAGGACAGGGGGGCGGGGAGCTGTTTTTT. It encodes CASSLGQGGGELFF.

This clonotype is labeled medium-sized. The rearrangement joins TRBV28 to TRBJ2-1; D possibly corresponds to TRBD1 (6 bases). The CDR3 loop spans 13 amino acids. The V and J ends lost 6 bases and 5 bases respectively, with 11 bases between them. Germline values: CDR1 MDHEN, CDR2 SYDVKM. CDR3 sequence reads: CASSLDSNNEQFF. CDR3 coding DNA: TGTGCCAGCAGCCTGGACAGCAACAATGAGCAGTTCTTC.

This clonotype is medium-sized (0.01 to 0.1%) in the sample. The CDR3 coding sequence is TGTGCCAGCAGTTTATCGGCTAGCTCTTCGCCGGGCCAAGAGACCCAGTACTTC. This encodes CASSLSASSSPGQETQYF. The chain is built from TRBV27 and TRBJ2-5; a weak D match, TRBD2 (5 bases). The germline V gene encodes CDR1 MNHEY and CDR2 SMNVEV (reference sequence). The V end lost 0 bases, the J end lost 1 base, and 18 bases lay between the germline ends. CDR3 length equals 18 residues.

In its sample, this clonotype ranks as medium-sized. This chain joins TRBV6-1 and TRBJ2-3; D is possibly TRBD1 or TRBD2 (5 bases each). This CDR3 contains 15 residues. Germline CDR1 is MNHNS and CDR2 is SASEGT. Trimming left V 10 bases short and J 0 bases short, with 17 bases between. The CDR3 region has the DNA TGTGCCACGATGTCGGGGCAGGTTAGCACAGATACGCAGTATTTT. Amino acid sequence: CATMSGQVSTDTQYF.

This clonotype is judged medium-sized (0.01 to 0.1%). The V and J genes are TRBV20-1 and TRBJ2-7, with 8 bases aligning to TRBD1. The ends lost 1 base at V and 6 bases at J; junction bases unmatched: 5. This CDR3 region has 13 residues. Per the germline V gene, CDR1 is DFQATT and CDR2 is SNEGSKA (reference sequence). CDR3 bases: TGCAGTGCTAGAGGAAACAGGGGGTTCGAGCAGTACTTC. It is translated as CSARGNRGFEQYF.

By sample fraction, this clonotype is medium-sized. The J gene is TRBJ2-4, the V gene TRBV6-1; 10 bases are shared with TRBD2. The CDR3 consists of 17 residues. Per the germline V gene, CDR1 is MNHNS and CDR2 is SASEGT. J was trimmed by 3 bases and V by 4 bases; bases with no gene match: 9. The CDR3 reads CASSGGLARGDKNIQYF. The CDR3, as DNA: TGTGCCAGCAGTGGGGGACTAGCGAGGGGAGACAAAAACATTCAGTACTTC.

This clonotype is medium-sized. V and J are TRBV4-2 and TRBJ1-2, with a tentative D call TRBD1 (5 bases). The germline CDR1 and CDR2 sequences are LGHNA and YNFKEQ. The V end lost 0 bases, the J end lost 0 bases, and 11 bases lay between the germline ends. This CDR3 is 16 amino acids long. CDR3 region: CASSQEAGGSNYGYTF. The CDR3 DNA sequence: TGTGCCAGCAGCCAAGAGGCTGGGGGTTCTAACTATGGCTACACCTTC.

The chain is built from TRBV10-2 and TRBJ2-3; possibly TRBD1 or TRBD2 for D (5 bases each). Trimming removed 4 bases from V and 5 bases from J, with 7 bases in between. The germline CDR1 and CDR2 sequences are WSHSY and SAAADI. CDR3 length: 12 amino acids. CDR3 amino acids: CASSAGQDTQYF. Here the CDR3 DNA reads TGCGCCAGCAGTGCGGGGCAAGATACGCAGTATTTT.

This clonotype is labeled medium-sized. CDR3 sequence reads: CASSPEGARITGELFF. The CDR3, as DNA: TGTGCCAGCAGCCCGGAGGGGGCTCGGATCACCGGGGAGCTGTTTTTT. The J gene is TRBJ2-2, the V gene TRBV6-5; a weak D match, TRBD1 (7 bases). Germline assignment: CDR1 MNHEY and CDR2 SVGAGI. The CDR3 has 16 amino acids. Trimming removed 6 bases at V and 4 bases at J, with 18 bases between.

This clonotype is judged medium-sized. This rearrangement joins TRBV18 to TRBJ1-2; TRBD1 matches 9 bases. Germline CDR1 reads KGHSH; CDR2 reads LQKENI. The V gene end was trimmed by 3 bases and the J gene end by 11 bases; junction bases not matched to a gene: 7. CDR3 length: 13 residues. In DNA form, the CDR3 reads TGTGCCAGCTCACCGGGCAGGACAGGGGAGTACACCTTC. Its translation: CASSPGRTGEYTF.

By sample fraction, this clonotype is medium-sized (0.01 to 0.1%). The chain is built from TRBV3-1 and TRBJ2-3; 7 bases are a match to TRBD1. V trimming: 1 base; J trimming: 3 bases; junction bases outside the gene matches: 7. The CDR3 consists of 16 residues. CDR1 is LGHDT, CDR2 YNNKEL, per germline (reference sequence). The CDR3 nucleotides read TGTGCCAGCAGCCAAGGTGTGCCAGGGGGTACAGATACGCAGTATTTT. This gives the protein CASSQGVPGGTDTQYF.

By sample fraction, this clonotype is medium-sized. CDR3 loop: CASSQGTGPTGELFF. The CDR3 DNA is TGTGCCAGCAGCCAAGGGACAGGGCCTACCGGGGAGCTGTTTTTT. The chain employs TRBV4-2 and TRBJ2-2; 8 positions agree with TRBD1. Germline V gives CDR1 LGHNA, CDR2 YNFKEQ. V dropped 1 base and J dropped 5; count of bases not matched to a gene: 3. This CDR3 has 15 residues.

By sample share, this clonotype is medium-sized. This rearrangement joins TRBV5-4 to TRBJ2-2; 12 positions agree with TRBD2. Germline trimming cut 4 bases from V and 2 bases from J; bases unmatched to any gene: 12. The CDR3 length is 19 residues. Per germline, CDR1 SGHNT and CDR2 YYREEE (reference sequence). The CDR3 DNA follows: TGTGCCAGCAGCCCCGGGACTAGCGGGCCTCATGCCAACACCGGGGAGCTGTTTTTT. Translated, it gives CASSPGTSGPHANTGELFF.

About this clonotype: One end of the junction does not line up with germline, which may come from a read error. The chain combines TRBV14 with TRBJ2-3; D remains ambiguous. Germline V gene sequence: CDR1 SGHDN, CDR2 FVKESK. The CDR3 runs to 15 residues. The CDR3 DNA is TGTGCCAGTAGCCAAGAGTATTCGTTGAGGGATACGCAGTATTTT. This translates into CASSQEYSLRDTQYF.

This clonotype counts as medium-sized. V is TRBV5-5 and J is TRBJ2-7; TRBD1 matches at 7 bases. The trim removed 2 bases at V and 4 bases at J, leaving 12 bases unmatched. Germline V CDR1 and CDR2: SGHKS, YYEKEE (reference sequence). This CDR3 has 16 residues. CDR3 DNA: TGTGCCAGCAGCTTCCCTGGACAGGCCGGAGATTACGAGCAGTACTTC. It yields the protein CASSFPGQAGDYEQYF.

By sample share, this clonotype is medium-sized. The V call is TRBV29-1, the J call TRBJ2-1; possibly TRBD2 for D (7 bases). V was cut by 4 bases and J by 4 bases, with 17 bases left in between. The CDR3 is made up of 15 amino acids. Germline V gene lookup returns CDR1 SQVTM and CDR2 ANQGSEA. The CDR3 reads CSVVPPGGEYNEQFF. In DNA form, the CDR3 reads TGCAGCGTTGTCCCTCCGGGGGGCGAATACAATGAGCAGTTCTTC.

By share, this clonotype counts as medium-sized. The V and J genes are TRBV2 and TRBJ2-7, with unresolved D. This CDR3 contains 12 residues. The V gene's germline CDR1 is SNHLY and CDR2 FYNNEI. V gave up 5 bases and J gave up 7 bases, with 12 bases separating them. The CDR3 reads CASSPTAWEQYF. In nucleotides, the CDR3 is TGTGCCAGCAGTCCTACAGCGTGGGAGCAGTACTTC.

Relative to its sample, this clonotype is medium-sized. The chain has TRBV12-3 or TRBV12-4 and TRBJ2-1; D gene ambiguous. The V gene lost 5 bases and the J gene lost 13 bases, with 12 bases spanning the gap. The CDR3 is 11 residues long. CDR3 residues: CASSPDSGQFF. The CDR3 bases are TGTGCCAGCAGTCCAGACTCCGGCCAGTTCTTC.

This clonotype is labeled medium-sized. The gene calls are TRBV24-1 and TRBJ2-2, with TRBD1 identical over 10 bases. J gave up 2 bases and V 10 bases, and 9 bases lay outside the gene matches. Germline V gene sequence: CDR1 KGHDR, CDR2 SFDVKD. The CDR3 consists of 16 residues. As DNA, the CDR3 is TGTGCCACTAACCCCGGGACAGGGGTTAACACCGGGGAGCTGTTTTTT. It specifies CATNPGTGVNTGELFF.